These 14 T cell receptor beta chains were all obtained from the same sample, sequenced in a study of blood T cells in healthy people across ages. A second PCR, run for 7 to 11 cycles, used a sample-barcoded 5' primer plus a J-beta primer mix. TCRdb independently ran MiXCR on the 5' RACE reads; one entry per CDR3 protein. The sample includes about 1,400,000 distinct CDR3 sequences, approximately 38% of them seen just once. Sequencing was done on a sample of blood. All receptors derive from a woman aged 18-29 years in good health.

The chain has TRBV20-1 and TRBJ1-2; unclear D gene. Germline loops: CDR1 DFQATT, CDR2 SNEGSKA (reference sequence). Trimming took off 6 bases at V and 8 bases at J, with 13 bases between the two ends. The CDR3 runs 11 residues. CDR3 in amino acids: CSATDGGGYTF. CDR3 sequence (DNA): TGCAGTGCCACGGACGGCGGGGGCTACACCTTC.

The genes are TRBV18 and TRBJ1-2, with no clear D. V was trimmed by 4 bases and J by 2 bases, leaving 17 bases between them. Germline loops: CDR1 KGHSH, CDR2 LQKENI. The CDR3 sequence is 16 residues long. The CDR3 DNA sequence: TGTGCCAGCTCACATCAGGTAGATCCGATCAACTATGGCTACACCTTC. This gives the protein CASSHQVDPINYGYTF.

The chain joins TRBV4-1 to TRBJ2-5; a weak D match, TRBD1 (5 bases). The CDR3 spans 16 residues. With 6 bases removed from V and 1 base from J, the gap between germline ends came to 18 bases. Per the germline V gene, CDR1 is MGHRA and CDR2 is YSYEKL. The CDR3 loop reads CASSGAATDTQETQYF. The DNA of the CDR3 is TGCGCCAGCAGTGGCGCCGCGACGGACACCCAAGAGACCCAGTACTTC.

The rearrangement links TRBV3-1 to TRBJ2-1; 10 bases align to TRBD1. Losses at the gene ends were 0 bases for V and 12 bases for J; bases not matched to a gene: 2. The CDR3 is 13 residues long. Germline V gene lookup returns CDR1 LGHDT and CDR2 YNNKEL (reference sequence). CDR3 loop: CASSQDWTGGQFF. The CDR3 coding sequence is TGTGCCAGCAGCCAAGACTGGACAGGGGGGCAGTTCTTC.

This clonotype has only a few counts. The rearrangement joins TRBV11-2 to TRBJ2-3, with D perhaps matching TRBD2 (6 bases). This CDR3 has 16 residues. Germline CDR1 and CDR2: SGHAT and FQNNGV. V lost 5 bases, J lost 2 bases, and 17 bases lay in between. CDR3 region: CASSITSPYPTDTQYF. The CDR3 DNA sequence: TGTGCCAGCAGCATTACTAGCCCTTACCCCACAGATACGCAGTATTTT. Combining the CDR3 with reference TRBV11-2 and TRBJ2-3 gives the whole variable domain EAGVAQSPRYKIIEKRQSVAFWCNPISGHATLYWYQQILGQGPKLLIQFQNNGVVDDSQLPKDRFSAERLKGVDSTLKIQPAKLEDSAVYLCASSITSPYPTDTQYFGPGTRLTVL.

In its sample, this clonotype was seen a few times. The V gene is TRBV25-1, the J gene TRBJ1-1; no firm D call. CDR3 length: 15 residues. Germline V CDR1 and CDR2: MGHDK, SYGVNS. V was trimmed by 2 bases and J by 4 bases, leaving 14 bases between them. The CDR3 bases are TGTGCCAGCAGTGAAACGGTCTTAGACGGCACTGAAGCTTTCTTT. Protein: CASSETVLDGTEAFF.

V gene TRBV12-3 or TRBV12-4 combines with J gene TRBJ2-3; possible D gene TRBD1, 6 bases. Trimming pared 7 bases from V and 3 bases from J, leaving 14 bases between. The length of the CDR3 is 14 residues. Here the CDR3 DNA reads TGTGCCAGCATAACAGGGAGCCTTACAGATACGCAGTATTTT. Protein sequence: CASITGSLTDTQYF.

This chain connects TRBV9 to TRBJ1-1, with no clear D. CDR3 length: 16 residues. Per germline, CDR1 SGDLS and CDR2 YYNGEE. V shed 0 bases and J shed 5 bases, with 17 bases lying between them. The CDR3 coding sequence is TGTGCCAGCAGCGTAGGGCCAGGCGGAGTCGGTACTGAAGCTTTCTTT. Residues: CASSVGPGGVGTEAFF.

The rearrangement joins TRBV18 to TRBJ1-2, with a possible D match to TRBD1 (5 bases). The V and J ends lost 0 bases and 7 bases respectively, with 6 bases between them. There are 12 residues in the CDR3. CDR1 is KGHSH and CDR2 is LQKENI in the germline V gene. For the CDR3, the DNA is TGTGCCAGCTCACCACCGGGGGTTGGCTACACCTTC. Amino acids: CASSPPGVGYTF.

This clonotype turned up a few times. The CDR3 DNA is TGTGCCAACAGGGTTGACGAAAAACTGTTTTTT. It encodes CANRVDEKLFF. The V call is TRBV6-5, the J call TRBJ1-4; perhaps TRBD1 as D (6 bases). Trimming removed 10 bases from V and 8 bases from J, with 11 bases in between. CDR3 size: 11 residues. Per the germline V gene, CDR1 is MNHEY and CDR2 is SVGAGI.

This clonotype has a count of ten or more. This chain connects TRBV29-1 to TRBJ2-5; D is unclear. This CDR3 is 10 amino acids long. The V and J ends lost 4 bases and 4 bases respectively, with 4 bases between them. The germline gives CDR1 SQVTM, CDR2 ANQGSEA. In DNA, the CDR3 is TGCAGCGTTGTCCGAGAGACCCAGTACTTC. Its protein product is CSVVRETQYF.

The chain carries TRBV7-2 and TRBJ1-1; the D gene is possibly TRBD1 (6 bases). Trimming shortened V by 1 base and J by 3 bases, and 12 bases separated the two germline ends. The CDR3 consists of 15 residues. CDR1 is SGHTA and CDR2 is FQGNSA in the germline V gene. The CDR3 sequence is CASSLGGTPYTEAFF. In nucleotides, the CDR3 is TGTGCCAGCAGCTTAGGCGGGACACCTTACACTGAAGCTTTCTTT.

This clonotype has more than one count but fewer than ten. The junction differs from germline at one of its ends, possibly a read error. The rearrangement uses TRBV27 and TRBJ2-5; 7 bases fit TRBD1. Germline CDR1 MNHEY, CDR2 SMNVEV (reference sequence). This CDR3 spans 13 amino acids. The CDR3 sequence is CASSVSRGETQYF. CDR3 sequence (DNA): TGTGCCAGCAGTGTATCCAGGGGGGAGACCCAGTACTTC.

This clonotype was detected only a few times. V usage is TRBV6-5 and J usage is TRBJ2-1; D gene ambiguous. CDR1 MNHEY and CDR2 SVGAGI come from the germline V gene. CDR3 length: 15 amino acids. V was clipped by 4 bases and J by 4 bases, with 14 bases between them. In DNA form, the CDR3 reads TGTGCCAGCAGTTCAAACTCGGACGTTTACAATGAGCAGTTCTTC. It specifies CASSSNSDVYNEQFF.